The T cell receptor beta chain under discussion was sequenced for a study of blood T cell repertoires in COVID-19. Study overall: Italy, Spain and the United States were the sources of the convalescent and acute COVID-19 samples.

This CDR3 contains 14 residues. Germline V gene lookup returns CDR1 SGDLS and CDR2 YYNGEE. The ends lost 3 bases at V and 6 bases at J; junction bases unmatched: 5. This clone was detected only once. Sequencing was performed with immunoSEQ multiplex PCR; in TCRdb, only in-frame clones are kept and a portion is missing. The sample shows some 250,000 clones, roughly 80% of them seen only once. This clonotype was sampled from a woman aged 80 or over with acute or convalescent COVID-19. The V gene is TRBV9, the J gene TRBJ2-3, with 9 bases identical to TRBD1. Sequencing was carried out using peripheral blood. Here the CDR3 reads CASSALQGADTQYF. CDR3 DNA sequence: TGTGCCAGCAGCGCCTTACAGGGGGCGGATACGCAGTATTTT.